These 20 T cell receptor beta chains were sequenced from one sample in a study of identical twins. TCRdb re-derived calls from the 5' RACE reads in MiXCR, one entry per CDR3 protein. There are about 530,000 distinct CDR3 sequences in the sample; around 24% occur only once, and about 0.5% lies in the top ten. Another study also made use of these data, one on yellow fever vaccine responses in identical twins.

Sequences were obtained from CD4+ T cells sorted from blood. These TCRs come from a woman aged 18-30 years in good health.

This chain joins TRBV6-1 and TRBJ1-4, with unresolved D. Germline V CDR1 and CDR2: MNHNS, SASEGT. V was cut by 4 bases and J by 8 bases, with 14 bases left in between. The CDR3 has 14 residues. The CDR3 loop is CASSVEGLGEKLFF. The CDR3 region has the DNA TGTGCCAGCAGTGTGGAGGGCCTGGGCGAAAAACTGTTTTTT.

The CDR3 reads CASSFAGTNRYNEKLFF. CDR3 sequence (DNA): TGTGCCAGCAGTTTCGCCGGGACAAACCGGTATAATGAAAAACTGTTTTTT. The rearrangement links TRBV28 to TRBJ1-4; D perhaps matches TRBD1 (6 bases). Trimming shortened V by 3 bases and J by 4 bases, and 18 bases separated the two germline ends. Germline-derived CDR1 and CDR2 are MDHEN and SYDVKM. CDR3 length equals 17 residues.

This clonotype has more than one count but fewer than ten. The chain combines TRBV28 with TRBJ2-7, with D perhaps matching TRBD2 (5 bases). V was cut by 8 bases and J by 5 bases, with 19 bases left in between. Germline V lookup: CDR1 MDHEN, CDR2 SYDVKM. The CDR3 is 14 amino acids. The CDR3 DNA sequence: TGTGCCAGCTCCACTAGAGGCGCGGGTGACGAGCAGTACTTC. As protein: CASSTRGAGDEQYF.

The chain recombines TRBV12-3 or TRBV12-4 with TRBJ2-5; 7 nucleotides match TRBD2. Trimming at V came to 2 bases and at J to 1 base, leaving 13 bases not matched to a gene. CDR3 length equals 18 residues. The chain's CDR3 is CASSLIYRGRESQETQYF. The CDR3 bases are TGTGCCAGCAGTTTAATTTATCGCGGGAGAGAATCCCAAGAGACCCAGTACTTC.

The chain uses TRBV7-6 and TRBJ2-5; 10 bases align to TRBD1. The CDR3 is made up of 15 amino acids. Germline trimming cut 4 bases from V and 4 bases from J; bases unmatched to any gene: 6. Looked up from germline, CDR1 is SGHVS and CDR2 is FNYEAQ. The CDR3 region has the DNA TGTGCCAGCAGCTCCGCCGGGACAGGGGTAGAGACCCAGTACTTC. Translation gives CASSSAGTGVETQYF.

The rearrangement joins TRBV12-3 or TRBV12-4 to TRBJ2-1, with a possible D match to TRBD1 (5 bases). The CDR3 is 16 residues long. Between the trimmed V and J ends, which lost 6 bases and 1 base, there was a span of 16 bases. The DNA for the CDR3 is TGTGCCAGCAGCTCGCGCAGGGTGGTGTCCTACAATGAGCAGTTCTTC. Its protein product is CASSSRRVVSYNEQFF.

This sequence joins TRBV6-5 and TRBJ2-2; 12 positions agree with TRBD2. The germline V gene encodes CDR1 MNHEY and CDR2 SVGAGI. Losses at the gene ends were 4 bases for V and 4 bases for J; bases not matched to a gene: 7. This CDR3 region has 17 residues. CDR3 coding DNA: TGTGCCAGCAGTTCCCCAACTAGCGGGAGGCCCACCGGGGAGCTGTTTTTT. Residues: CASSSPTSGRPTGELFF.

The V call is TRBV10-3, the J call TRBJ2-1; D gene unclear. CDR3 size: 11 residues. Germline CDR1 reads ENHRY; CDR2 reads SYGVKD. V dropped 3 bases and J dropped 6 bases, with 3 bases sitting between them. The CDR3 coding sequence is TGTGCCATCAGTGACCTCAATGAGCAGTTCTTC. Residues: CAISDLNEQFF.

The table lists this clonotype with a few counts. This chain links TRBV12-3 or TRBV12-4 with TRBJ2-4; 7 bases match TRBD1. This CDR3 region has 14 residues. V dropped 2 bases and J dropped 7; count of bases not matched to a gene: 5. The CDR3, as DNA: TGTGCCAGCAGTTTAACGGCAGGGGGTAACATTCAGTACTTC. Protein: CASSLTAGGNIQYF.

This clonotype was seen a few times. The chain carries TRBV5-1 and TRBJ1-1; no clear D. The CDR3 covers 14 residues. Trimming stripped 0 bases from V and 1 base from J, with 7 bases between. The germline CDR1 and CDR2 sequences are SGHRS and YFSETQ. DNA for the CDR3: TGCGCCAGCAGCTTGGGAGCCTGGAACACTGAAGCTTTCTTT. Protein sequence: CASSLGAWNTEAFF. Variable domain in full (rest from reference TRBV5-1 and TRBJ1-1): KAGVTQTPRYLIKTRGQQVTLSCSPISGHRSVSWYQQTPGQGLQFLFEYFSETQRNKGNFPGRFSGRQFSNSRSEMNVSTLELGDSALYLCASSLGAWNTEAFFGQGTRLTVV.

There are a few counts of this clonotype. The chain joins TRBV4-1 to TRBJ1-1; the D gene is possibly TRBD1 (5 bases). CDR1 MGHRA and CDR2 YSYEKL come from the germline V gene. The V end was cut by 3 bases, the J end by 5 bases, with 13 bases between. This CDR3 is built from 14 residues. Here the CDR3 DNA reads TGCGCCAGCAGCCAGCAGGGAGGTTCAACTGAAGCTTTCTTT. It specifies CASSQQGGSTEAFF.

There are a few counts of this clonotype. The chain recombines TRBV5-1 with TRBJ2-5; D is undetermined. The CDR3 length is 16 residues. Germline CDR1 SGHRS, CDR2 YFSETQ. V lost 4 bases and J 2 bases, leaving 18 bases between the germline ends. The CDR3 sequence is CASSRGPTHRQETQYF. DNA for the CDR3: TGCGCCAGCAGCAGAGGACCCACTCACAGACAAGAGACCCAGTACTTC.

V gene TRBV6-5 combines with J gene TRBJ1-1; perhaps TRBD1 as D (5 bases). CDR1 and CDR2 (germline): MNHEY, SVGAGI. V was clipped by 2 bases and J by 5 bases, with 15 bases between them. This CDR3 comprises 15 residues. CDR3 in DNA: TGTGCCAGCAGTTACCTCCCGGGATCAGGGACTGAAGCTTTCTTT. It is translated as CASSYLPGSGTEAFF.

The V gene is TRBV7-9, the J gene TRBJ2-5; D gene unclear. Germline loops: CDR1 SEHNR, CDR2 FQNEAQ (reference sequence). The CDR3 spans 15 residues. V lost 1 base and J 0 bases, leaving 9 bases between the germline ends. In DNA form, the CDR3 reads TGTGCCAGCAGCTTAGTGGAGACAAACCAAGAGACCCAGTACTTC. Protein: CASSLVETNQETQYF.

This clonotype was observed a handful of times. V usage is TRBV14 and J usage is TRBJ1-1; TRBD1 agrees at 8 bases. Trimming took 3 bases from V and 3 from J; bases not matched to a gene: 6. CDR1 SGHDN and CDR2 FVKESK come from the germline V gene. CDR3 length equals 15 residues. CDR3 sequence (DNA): TGTGCCAGCAGCCATTACGACAGGGGAGACACTGAAGCTTTCTTT. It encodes CASSHYDRGDTEAFF.

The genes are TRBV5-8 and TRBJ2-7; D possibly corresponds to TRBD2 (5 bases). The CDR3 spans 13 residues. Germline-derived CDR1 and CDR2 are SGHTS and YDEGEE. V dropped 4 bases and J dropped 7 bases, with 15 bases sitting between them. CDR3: CASSPGLLWEQYF. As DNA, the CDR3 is TGTGCCAGCAGCCCCGGACTCCTCTGGGAGCAGTACTTC.

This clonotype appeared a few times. CDR3 sequence reads: CASSLLESGELFF. In nucleotides, the CDR3 is TGTGCCAGCAGCCTACTCGAGTCCGGGGAGCTGTTTTTT. The rearrangement joins TRBV12-3 or TRBV12-4 to TRBJ2-2; D remains ambiguous. The CDR3 has 13 residues. V dropped 6 bases and J dropped 6 bases, with 11 bases sitting between them.

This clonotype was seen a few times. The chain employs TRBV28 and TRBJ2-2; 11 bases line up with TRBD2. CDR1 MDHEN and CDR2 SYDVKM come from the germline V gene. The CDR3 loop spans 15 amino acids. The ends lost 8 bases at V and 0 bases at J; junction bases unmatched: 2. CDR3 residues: CASLTSGTNTGELFF. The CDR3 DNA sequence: TGTGCCAGCCTGACTAGCGGGACGAACACCGGGGAGCTGTTTTTT.

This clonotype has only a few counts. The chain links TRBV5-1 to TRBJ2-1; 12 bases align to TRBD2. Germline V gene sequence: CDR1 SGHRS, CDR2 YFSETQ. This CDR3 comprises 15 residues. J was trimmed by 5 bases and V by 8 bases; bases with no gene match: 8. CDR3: CASRLAGDQNNEQFF. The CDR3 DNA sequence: TGCGCCAGTAGACTAGCGGGAGATCAGAACAATGAGCAGTTCTTC.

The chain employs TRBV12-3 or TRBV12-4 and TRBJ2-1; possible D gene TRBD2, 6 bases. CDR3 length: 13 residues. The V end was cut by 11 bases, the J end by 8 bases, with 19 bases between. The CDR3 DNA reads TGTGCCGCGTCGGAGCGGGCCAGGGATGAGCAGTTCTTC. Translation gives CAASERARDEQFF.